These T cell receptor beta chains were read from a single sample in a study of OX40 agonist ivuxolimab in advanced cancers. Method: immunoSEQ multiplex PCR; TCRdb's copy keeps in-frame clones and lacks some. The sample lists approximately 56,000 clones; 75% to 90% were seen once. The sample was CD4+ or CD8+ T cells sorted from blood, taken in a trial of the OX40 agonist ivuxolimab. The source of these receptors is an adult with an advanced solid tumor such as melanoma, head and neck, liver or kidney cancer. Both conserved end residues are part of each CDR3. A D gene is named only where the DNA matches it firmly. Only some rows state a clone size, as once, few, many or a class for expanded clones.

abundance,j_gene,d_gene,v_gene,CDR3nt,CDR3aa
-,TRBJ2-7,-,TRBV5-4,TGTGCCAGCAGCTTGGGGGGGCACGAGCAGTACTTC,CASSLGGHEQYF
medium-sized,TRBJ2-7,TRBD1,TRBV15,TGTGCCACCAGCCTACAGGGGTCGGGAAACGAGCAGTACTTC,CATSLQGSGNEQYF
-,TRBJ1-1,TRBD1,TRBV19,TGTGCCAGTAGTCCGCTACAGGGGGCCCACACTGAAGCTTTCTTT,CASSPLQGAHTEAFF
-,TRBJ1-6,-,TRBV7-9,TGTGCCAGCAGCTTAACCGGGGCAGGCGCACCCCTCCACTTT,CASSLTGAGAPLHF
-,TRBJ1-2,TRBD1,TRBV30,TGTGCCTGGAGCTTGGACAGGGGGGGCTACACCTTC,CAWSLDRGGYTF
-,TRBJ1-1,TRBD1,TRBV4-1,TGCGCCAGCAGCCATACAGGGGCCGCTGAAGCTTTCTTT,CASSHTGAAEAFF
once,TRBJ2-7,-,TRBV19,TGTGCCAGTACCCCAAGGAGGAACGAGCAGTACTTC,CASTPRRNEQYF
-,TRBJ1-5,TRBD1,TRBV5-6,TGTGCCAGCAGCCGGACAGGGGGTCATGATCCTGTGCCCCAGCATTTT,CASSRTGGHDPVPQHF
-,TRBJ1-1,-,TRBV18,TGTGCCAGCTCAGGGGCCGCTGAAGCTTTCTTT,CASSGAAEAFF
-,TRBJ1-1,TRBD1,TRBV6-6,TGTGCCAGCAGAAGGGACAGCATGAACACTGAAGCTTTCTTT,CASRRDSMNTEAFF
-,TRBJ2-2,TRBD1,TRBV13,TGTGCCAGCAGCCTCACAGGGGGCGGCACCGGGGAGCTGTTTTTT,CASSLTGGGTGELFF